A selection of T cell receptor beta chains follows, all from one sample in a study of T-cell memory formation after mild COVID-19. TCRdb itself ran the 5' RACE reads through MiXCR, one entry per CDR3 protein. The data show roughly 350,000 distinct CDR3 sequences, with approximately 29% seen just once and roughly 14% held by the top ten. Sequenced input: PBMCs or a T cell subset sorted from them (not recorded which). These receptors were taken from an adult woman who had mild COVID-19 (a few samples of this study predate the infection). Cell type and time point are not known. Each CDR3 is given with its conserved first and last residue. The D gene is left open where the match is weak.

>TRBD1|TRBJ2-1|TRBV2
CASSARQGASLNEQFF
>NA|TRBJ2-1|TRBV4-1
CASSQDNIWGVSPNEQFF
>NA|TRBJ2-1|TRBV11-2
CASSSFTWGRFTREQFF
>NA|TRBJ2-2|TRBV7-2
CASSPQGQLNTGELFF
>TRBD1|TRBJ2-1|TRBV20-1
CSTGTDSYNEQFF
>NA|TRBJ1-1|TRBV5-1
CASSLTGLGTEAFF
>TRBD2|TRBJ2-5|TRBV5-1
CASSPADRIGGETQYF
>TRBD2|TRBJ2-2|TRBV7-2
CASSLARRGTGELFF
>TRBD2|TRBJ2-3|TRBV25-1
CASSGPTSGSEDDTQYF
>NA|TRBJ1-1|TRBV4-1
CASSQFQGNTEAFF
>NA|TRBJ2-5|TRBV20-1
CSARDWAAQETQYF
>NA|TRBJ2-5|TRBV19
CASSNRALGSETQYF
>NA|TRBJ1-6|TRBV5-1
CASSLDRNSPLHF
>NA|TRBJ2-5|TRBV5-1
CASSLEQGPQETQYF